This T cell receptor beta chain was captured by sequencing in a study of regulatory and conventional T cells in RAG deficiency. General study points: Shannon entropy fell and Simpson indices rose in RAG-deficient patients. Omenn patients showed >75% Treg-Tconv overlap and shorter CDR3 lengths. Omenn syndrome and CID/AS patients had approximately 91-fold fewer unique Treg TCR beta sequences, versus around 10-fold elsewhere.

Germline V gene data show CDR1 as MGHDK and CDR2 as SYGVNS. V shed 3 bases and J 0 bases; nucleotides not matched to a gene: 7. The CDR3 has 17 residues. Sequenced by immunoSEQ multiplex PCR; TCRdb stores in-frame clones only, minus some. The sample lists about 9,400 clones; roughly 90% were seen once. On this clone itself: No antigen is known for it.

Genomic DNA came from blood regulatory T cells gated CD4+ CD25-high CD127-low. These data were also filed under a second study, of regulatory T cells. As reported in that work: The primer mix had 52 TRBV and 13 TRBJ primers.

The V and J genes are TRBV25-1 and TRBJ2-3; TRBD2 matches at 9 bases. The receptor was isolated from a human donor in good health. Sequencing was carried out using Tregs sorted from blood. CDR3 residues: CASSETSGAPSTDTQYF. CDR3 nucleotide sequence: TGTGCCAGCAGTGAGACTAGCGGAGCCCCTAGCACAGATACGCAGTATTTT.